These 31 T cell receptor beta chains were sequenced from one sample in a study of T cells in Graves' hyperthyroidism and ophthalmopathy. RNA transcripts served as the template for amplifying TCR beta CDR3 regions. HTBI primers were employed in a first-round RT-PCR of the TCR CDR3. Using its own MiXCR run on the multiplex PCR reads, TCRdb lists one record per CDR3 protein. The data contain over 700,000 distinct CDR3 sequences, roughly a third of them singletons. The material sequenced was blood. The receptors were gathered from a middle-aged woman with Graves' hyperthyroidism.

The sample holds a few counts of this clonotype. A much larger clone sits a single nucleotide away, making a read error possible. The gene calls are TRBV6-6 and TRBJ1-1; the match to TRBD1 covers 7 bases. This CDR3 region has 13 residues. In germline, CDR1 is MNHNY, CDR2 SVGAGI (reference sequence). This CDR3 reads CASRDRMNTEALF. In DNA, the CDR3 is TGTGCCAGCAGGGACAGGATGAACACTGAAGCTCTCTTT.

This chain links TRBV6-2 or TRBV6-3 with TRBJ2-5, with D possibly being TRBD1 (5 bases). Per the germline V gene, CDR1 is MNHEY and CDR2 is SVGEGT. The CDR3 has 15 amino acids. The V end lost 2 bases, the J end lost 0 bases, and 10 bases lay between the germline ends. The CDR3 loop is CASSYTGLYQETQYF. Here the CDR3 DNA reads TGTGCCAGCAGTTACACAGGCCTGTACCAAGAGACCCAGTACTTC.

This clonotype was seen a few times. The CDR3 nucleotides read TGTGCCACCCTGGGGGGGGGGGAAAGAGGCCAGTACTTC. This encodes CATLGGGERGQYF. The V and J genes are TRBV19 and TRBJ2-5; 7 nucleotides align to TRBD2. Germline V gene data show CDR1 as LNHDA and CDR2 as SQIVND (reference sequence). V lost 10 bases, J lost 10 bases, and 15 bases stayed unmatched. The CDR3 runs 13 residues.

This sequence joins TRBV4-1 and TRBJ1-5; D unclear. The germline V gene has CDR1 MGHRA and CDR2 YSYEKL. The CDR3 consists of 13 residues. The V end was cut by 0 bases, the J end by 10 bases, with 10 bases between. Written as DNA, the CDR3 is TGCGCCAGCAGCCAAGATTCATGGGGACCCCAGCATTTT. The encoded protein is CASSQDSWGPQHF.

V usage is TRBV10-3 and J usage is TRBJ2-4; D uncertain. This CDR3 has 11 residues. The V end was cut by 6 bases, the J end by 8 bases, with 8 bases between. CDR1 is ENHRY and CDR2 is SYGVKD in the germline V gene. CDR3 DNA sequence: TGTGCCATCAGAGGATCGGACATTCAGTACTTC. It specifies CAIRGSDIQYF.

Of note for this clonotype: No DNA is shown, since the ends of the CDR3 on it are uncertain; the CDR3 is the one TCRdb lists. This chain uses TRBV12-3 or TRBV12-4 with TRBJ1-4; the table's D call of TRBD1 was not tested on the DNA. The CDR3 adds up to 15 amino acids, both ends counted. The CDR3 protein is CASSPHDRGTENCFF.

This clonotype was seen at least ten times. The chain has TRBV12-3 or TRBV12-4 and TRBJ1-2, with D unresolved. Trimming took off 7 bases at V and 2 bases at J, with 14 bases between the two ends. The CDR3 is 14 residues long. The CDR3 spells CASTHRVGNYGYTF. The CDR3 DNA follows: TGTGCCAGCACCCATAGGGTAGGGAACTATGGCTACACCTTC.

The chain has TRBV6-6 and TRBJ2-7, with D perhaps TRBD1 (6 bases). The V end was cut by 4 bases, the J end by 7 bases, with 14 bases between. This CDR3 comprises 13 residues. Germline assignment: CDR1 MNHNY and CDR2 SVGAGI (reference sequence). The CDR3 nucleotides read TGTGCCAGCAGTTCATTCCCCCAGGGGGAGCAGTACTTC. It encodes CASSSFPQGEQYF.

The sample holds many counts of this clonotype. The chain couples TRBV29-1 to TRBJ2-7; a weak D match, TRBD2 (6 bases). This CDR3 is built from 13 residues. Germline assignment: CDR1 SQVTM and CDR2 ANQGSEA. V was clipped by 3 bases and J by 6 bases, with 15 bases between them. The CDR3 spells CSVETAIGGEQYF. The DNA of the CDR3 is TGCAGCGTTGAGACCGCTATCGGGGGCGAGCAGTACTTC.

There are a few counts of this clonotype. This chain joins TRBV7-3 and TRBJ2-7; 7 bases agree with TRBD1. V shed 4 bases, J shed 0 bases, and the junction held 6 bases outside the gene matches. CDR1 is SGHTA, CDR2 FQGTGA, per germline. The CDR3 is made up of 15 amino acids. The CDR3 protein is CASSSGQANSYEQYF. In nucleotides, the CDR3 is TGTGCCAGCAGCTCCGGACAGGCGAACTCCTACGAGCAGTACTTC.

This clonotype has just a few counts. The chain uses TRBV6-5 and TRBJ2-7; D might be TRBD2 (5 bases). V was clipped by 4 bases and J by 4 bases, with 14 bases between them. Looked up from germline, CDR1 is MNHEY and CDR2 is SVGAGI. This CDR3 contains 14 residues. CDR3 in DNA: TGTGCCAGCAGTTCCCGCAGAGGAGGATACGAGCAGTACTTC. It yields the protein CASSSRRGGYEQYF.

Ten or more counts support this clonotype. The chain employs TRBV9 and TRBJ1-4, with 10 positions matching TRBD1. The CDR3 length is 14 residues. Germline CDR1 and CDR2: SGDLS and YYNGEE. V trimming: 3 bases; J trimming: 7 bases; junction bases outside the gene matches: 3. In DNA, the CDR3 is TGTGCCAGCAGCGCGGGACAGGGGACTGAAAAACTGTTTTTT. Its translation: CASSAGQGTEKLFF.

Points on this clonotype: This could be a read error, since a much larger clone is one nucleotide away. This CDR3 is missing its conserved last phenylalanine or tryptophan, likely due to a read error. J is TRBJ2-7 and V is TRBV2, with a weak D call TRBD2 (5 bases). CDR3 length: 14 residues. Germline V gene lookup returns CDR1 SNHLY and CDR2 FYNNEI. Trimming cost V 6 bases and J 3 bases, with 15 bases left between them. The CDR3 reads CASSLYGAGYEQYL. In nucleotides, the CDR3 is TGTGCCAGCAGCTTGTATGGTGCGGGCTACGAGCAGTACTTG.

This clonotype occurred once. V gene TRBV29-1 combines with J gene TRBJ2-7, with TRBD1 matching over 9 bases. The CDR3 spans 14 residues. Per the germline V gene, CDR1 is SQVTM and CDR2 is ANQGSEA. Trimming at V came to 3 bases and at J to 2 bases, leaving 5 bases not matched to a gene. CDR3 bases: TGCAGCGTTGACGACGGGACAGGGACCTACGAGCAGTACTTC. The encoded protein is CSVDDGTGTYEQYF.

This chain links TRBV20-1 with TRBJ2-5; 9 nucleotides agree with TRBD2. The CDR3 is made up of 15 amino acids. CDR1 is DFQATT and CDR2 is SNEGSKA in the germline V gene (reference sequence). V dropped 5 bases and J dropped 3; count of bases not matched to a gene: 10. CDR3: CSAARGLAGKETQYF. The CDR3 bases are TGCAGTGCTGCCCGGGGGCTAGCGGGGAAAGAGACCCAGTACTTC.

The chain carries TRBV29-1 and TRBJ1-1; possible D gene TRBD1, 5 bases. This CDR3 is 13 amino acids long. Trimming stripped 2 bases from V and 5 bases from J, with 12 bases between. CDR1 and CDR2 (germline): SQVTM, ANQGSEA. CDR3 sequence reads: CSVEKQDWTEAFF. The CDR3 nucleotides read TGCAGCGTTGAAAAACAGGATTGGACTGAAGCTTTCTTT.

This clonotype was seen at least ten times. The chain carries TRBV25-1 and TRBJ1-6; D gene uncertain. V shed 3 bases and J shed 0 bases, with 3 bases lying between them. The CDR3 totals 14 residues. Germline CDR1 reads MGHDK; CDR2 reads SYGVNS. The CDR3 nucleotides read TGTGCCAGCAGTGAGTTCTCCTATAATTCACCCCTCCACTTT. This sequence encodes CASSEFSYNSPLHF.

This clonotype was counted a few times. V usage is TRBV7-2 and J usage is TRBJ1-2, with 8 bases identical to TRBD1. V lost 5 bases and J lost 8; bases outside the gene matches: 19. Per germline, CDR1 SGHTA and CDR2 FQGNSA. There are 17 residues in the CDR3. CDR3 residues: CASSQEPYLTGDGGYTF. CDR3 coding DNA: TGTGCCAGCAGCCAAGAACCCTATCTGACAGGGGATGGAGGCTACACCTTC.

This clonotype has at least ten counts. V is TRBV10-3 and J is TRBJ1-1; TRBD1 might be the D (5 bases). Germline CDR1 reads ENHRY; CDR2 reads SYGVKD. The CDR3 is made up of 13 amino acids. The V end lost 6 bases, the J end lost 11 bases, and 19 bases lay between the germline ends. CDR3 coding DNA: TGTGCCATCAGCCCGGGGGGTCGGACGGCGGCTTTCTTT. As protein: CAISPGGRTAAFF.

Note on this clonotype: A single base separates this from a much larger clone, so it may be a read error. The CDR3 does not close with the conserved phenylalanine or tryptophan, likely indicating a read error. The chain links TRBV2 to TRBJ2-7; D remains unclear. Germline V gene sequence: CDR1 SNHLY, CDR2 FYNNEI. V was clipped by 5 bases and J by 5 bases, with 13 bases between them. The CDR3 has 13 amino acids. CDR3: CASSYTYYDEQYS. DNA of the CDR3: TGTGCCAGCAGTTACACTTATTACGACGAGCAGTACTCC.

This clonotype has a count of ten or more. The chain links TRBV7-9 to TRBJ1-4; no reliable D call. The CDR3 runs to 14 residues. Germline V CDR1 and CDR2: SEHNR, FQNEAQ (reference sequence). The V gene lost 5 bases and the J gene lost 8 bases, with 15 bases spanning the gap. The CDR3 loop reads CASSRTNEREKLFF. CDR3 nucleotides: TGTGCCAGCAGCCGGACGAACGAGAGGGAAAAACTGTTTTTT. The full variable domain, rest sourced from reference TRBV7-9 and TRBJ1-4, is DTGVSQNPRHKITKRGQNVTFRCDPISEHNRLYWYRQTLGQGPEFLTYFQNEAQLEKSRLLSDRFSAERPKGSFSTLEIQRTEQGDSAMYLCASSRTNEREKLFFGSGTQLSVL.

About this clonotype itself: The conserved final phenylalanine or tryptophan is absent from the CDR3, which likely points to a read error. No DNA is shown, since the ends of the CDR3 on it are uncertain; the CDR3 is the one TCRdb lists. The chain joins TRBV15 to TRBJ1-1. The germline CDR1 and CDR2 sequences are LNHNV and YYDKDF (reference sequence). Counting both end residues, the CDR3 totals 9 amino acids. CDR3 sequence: CATSRGVAG.

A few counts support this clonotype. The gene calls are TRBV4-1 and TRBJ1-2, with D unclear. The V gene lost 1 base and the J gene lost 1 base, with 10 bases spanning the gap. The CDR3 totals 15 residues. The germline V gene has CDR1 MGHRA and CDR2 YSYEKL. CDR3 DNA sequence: TGCGCCAGCAGCCAAGGAATAACGGATAACTATGGCTACACCTTC. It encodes CASSQGITDNYGYTF.

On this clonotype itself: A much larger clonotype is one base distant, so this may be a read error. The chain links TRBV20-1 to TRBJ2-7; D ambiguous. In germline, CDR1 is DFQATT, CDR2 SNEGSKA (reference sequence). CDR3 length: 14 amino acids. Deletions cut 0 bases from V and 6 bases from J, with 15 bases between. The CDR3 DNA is TGCAGTGCTAGAGAGGGGTGGGCCACTTTCGAGCAGTACTTC. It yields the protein CSAREGWATFEQYF.

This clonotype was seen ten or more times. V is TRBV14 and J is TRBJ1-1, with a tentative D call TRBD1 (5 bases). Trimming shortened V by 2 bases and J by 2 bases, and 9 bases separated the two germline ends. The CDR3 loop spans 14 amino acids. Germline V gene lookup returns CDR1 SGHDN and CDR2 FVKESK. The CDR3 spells CASSQMRGNTEAFF. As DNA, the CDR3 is TGTGCCAGCAGCCAAATGAGGGGCAACACTGAAGCTTTCTTT. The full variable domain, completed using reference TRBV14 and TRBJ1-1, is EAGVTQFPSHSVIEKGQTVTLRCDPISGHDNLYWYRRVMGKEIKFLLHFVKESKQDESGMPNNRFLAERTGGTYSTLKVQPAELEDSGVYFCASSQMRGNTEAFFGQGTRLTVV.

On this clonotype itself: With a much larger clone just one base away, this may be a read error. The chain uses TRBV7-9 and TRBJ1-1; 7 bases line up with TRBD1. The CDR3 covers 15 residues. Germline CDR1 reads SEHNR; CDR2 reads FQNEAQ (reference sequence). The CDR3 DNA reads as TGTGCCGGCAGCCCAGGGGGGGTAGGGAACACTGAAGCTTTCTTT. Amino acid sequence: CAGSPGGVGNTEAFF.

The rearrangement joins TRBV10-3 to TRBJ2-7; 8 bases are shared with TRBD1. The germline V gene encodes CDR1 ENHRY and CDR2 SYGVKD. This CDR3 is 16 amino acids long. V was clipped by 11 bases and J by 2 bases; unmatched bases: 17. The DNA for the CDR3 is TGTGCCGCAGCGCCGGGGACAGGACGTTTCCCCTACGAGCAGTACTTC. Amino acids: CAAAPGTGRFPYEQYF.

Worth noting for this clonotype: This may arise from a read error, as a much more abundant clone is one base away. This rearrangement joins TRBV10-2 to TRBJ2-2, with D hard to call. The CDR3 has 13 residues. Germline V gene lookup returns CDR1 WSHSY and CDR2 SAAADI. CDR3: CGSSELNTGELFF. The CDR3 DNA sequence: TGCGGCAGCAGTGAATTGAACACCGGGGAGCTGTTTTTT.

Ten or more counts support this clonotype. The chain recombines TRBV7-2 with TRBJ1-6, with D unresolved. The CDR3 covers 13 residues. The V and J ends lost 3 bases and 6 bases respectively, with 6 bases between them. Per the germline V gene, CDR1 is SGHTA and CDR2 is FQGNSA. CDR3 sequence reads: CASSFDGNSPLHF. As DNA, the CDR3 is TGTGCCAGCAGCTTTGATGGTAATTCACCCCTCCACTTT.

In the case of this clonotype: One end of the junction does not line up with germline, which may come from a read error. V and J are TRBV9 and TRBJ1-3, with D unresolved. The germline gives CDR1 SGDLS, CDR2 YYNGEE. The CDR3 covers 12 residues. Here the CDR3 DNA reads TGTGCCAGCAGCGTAGCCATGTCAGGACGGAATTTT. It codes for CASSVAMSGRNF.

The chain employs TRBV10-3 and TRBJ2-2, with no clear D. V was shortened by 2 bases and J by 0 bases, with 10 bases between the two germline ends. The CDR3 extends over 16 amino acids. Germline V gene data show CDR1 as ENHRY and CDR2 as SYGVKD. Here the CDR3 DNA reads TGTGCCATCAGTGAGAAAGTGGCCACGAACACCGGGGAGCTGTTTTTT. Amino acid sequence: CAISEKVATNTGELFF.